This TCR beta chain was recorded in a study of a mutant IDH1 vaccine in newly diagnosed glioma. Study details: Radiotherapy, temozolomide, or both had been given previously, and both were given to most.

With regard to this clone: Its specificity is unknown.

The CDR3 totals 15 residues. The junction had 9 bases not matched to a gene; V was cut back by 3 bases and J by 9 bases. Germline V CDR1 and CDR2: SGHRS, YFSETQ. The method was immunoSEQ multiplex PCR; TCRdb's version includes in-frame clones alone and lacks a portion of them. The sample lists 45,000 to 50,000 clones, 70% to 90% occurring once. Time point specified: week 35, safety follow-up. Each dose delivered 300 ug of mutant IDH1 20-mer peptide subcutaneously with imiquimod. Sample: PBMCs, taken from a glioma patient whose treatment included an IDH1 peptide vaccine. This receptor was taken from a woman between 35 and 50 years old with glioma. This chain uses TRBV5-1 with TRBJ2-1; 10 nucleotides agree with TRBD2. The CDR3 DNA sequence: TGCGCCAGCAGCTCCCAGCGGGGGGGCCTCGGTGAGCAGTTCTTC. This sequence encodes CASSSQRGGLGEQFF. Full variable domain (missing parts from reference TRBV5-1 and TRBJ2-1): KAGVTQTPRYLIKTRGQQVTLSCSPISGHRSVSWYQQTPGQGLQFLFEYFSETQRNKGNFPGRFSGRQFSNSRSEMNVSTLELGDSALYLCASSSQRGGLGEQFFGPGTRLTVL.